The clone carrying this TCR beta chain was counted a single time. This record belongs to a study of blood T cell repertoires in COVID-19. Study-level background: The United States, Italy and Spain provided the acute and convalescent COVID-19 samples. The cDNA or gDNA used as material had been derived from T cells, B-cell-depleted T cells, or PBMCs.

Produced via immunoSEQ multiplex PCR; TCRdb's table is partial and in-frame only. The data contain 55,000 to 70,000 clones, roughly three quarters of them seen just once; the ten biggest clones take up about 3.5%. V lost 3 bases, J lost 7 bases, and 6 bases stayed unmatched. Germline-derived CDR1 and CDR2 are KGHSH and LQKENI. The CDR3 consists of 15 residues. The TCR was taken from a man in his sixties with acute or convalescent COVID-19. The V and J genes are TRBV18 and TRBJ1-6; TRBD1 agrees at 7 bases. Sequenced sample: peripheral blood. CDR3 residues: CASSPGQIINSPLHF. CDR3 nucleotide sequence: TGTGCCAGCTCACCGGGACAGATAATCAATTCACCCCTCCACTTT.